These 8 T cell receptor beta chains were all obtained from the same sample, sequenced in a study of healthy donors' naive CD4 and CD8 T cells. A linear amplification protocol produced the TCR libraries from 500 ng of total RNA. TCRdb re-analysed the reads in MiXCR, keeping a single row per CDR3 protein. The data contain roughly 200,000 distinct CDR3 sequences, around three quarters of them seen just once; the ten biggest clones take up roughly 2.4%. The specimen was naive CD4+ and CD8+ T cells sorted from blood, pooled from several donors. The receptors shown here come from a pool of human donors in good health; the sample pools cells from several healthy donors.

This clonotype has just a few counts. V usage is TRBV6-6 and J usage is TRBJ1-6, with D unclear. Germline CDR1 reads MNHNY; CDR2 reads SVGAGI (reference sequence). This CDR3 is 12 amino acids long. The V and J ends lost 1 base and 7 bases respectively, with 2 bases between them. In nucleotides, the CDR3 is TGTGCCAGCAGTTACTACAATTCACCCCTCCACTTT. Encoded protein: CASSYYNSPLHF.

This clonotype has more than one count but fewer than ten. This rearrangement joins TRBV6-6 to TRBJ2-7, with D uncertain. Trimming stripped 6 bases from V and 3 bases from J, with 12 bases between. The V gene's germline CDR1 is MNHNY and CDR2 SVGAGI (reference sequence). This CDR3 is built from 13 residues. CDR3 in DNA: TGTGCCAGCAGCTCCGTCGGCTTCTACGAGCAGTACTTC. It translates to CASSSVGFYEQYF.

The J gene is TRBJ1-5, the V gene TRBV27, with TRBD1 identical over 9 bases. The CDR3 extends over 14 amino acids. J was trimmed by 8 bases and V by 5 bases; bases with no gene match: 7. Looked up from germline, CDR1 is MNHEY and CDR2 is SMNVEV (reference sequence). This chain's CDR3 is CASSLTGGMEPQHF. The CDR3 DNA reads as TGTGCCAGCAGTCTAACAGGGGGCATGGAGCCCCAGCATTTT.

The CDR3 sequence is CASGVRENEQFF. Here the CDR3 DNA reads TGTGCTAGTGGTGTGCGGGAGAATGAGCAGTTCTTC. The rearrangement joins TRBV12-5 to TRBJ2-1, with TRBD2 matching over 7 bases. CDR1 LGHNT and CDR2 FRNRAP come from the germline V gene. This CDR3 has 12 residues. V dropped 5 bases and J dropped 7; count of bases not matched to a gene: 2.

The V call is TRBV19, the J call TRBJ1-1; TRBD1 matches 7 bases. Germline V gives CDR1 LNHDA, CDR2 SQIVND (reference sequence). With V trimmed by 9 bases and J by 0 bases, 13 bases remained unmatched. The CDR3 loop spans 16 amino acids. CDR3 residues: CARERGQLHMNTEAFF. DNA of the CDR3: TGTGCCAGAGAAAGGGGGCAGCTTCATATGAACACTGAAGCTTTCTTT.

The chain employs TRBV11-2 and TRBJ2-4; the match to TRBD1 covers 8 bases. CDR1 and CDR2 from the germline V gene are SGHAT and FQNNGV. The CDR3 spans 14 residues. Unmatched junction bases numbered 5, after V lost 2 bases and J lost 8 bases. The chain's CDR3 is CASSLSQGADIQYF. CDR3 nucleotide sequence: TGTGCCAGCAGCTTAAGTCAGGGGGCTGACATTCAGTACTTC.

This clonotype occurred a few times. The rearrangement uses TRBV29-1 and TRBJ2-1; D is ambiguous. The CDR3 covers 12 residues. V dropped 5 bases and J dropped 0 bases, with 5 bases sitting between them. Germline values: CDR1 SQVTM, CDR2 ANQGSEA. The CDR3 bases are TGCAGCGTTAAAAGCTCCTACAATGAGCAGTTCTTC. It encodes CSVKSSYNEQFF.

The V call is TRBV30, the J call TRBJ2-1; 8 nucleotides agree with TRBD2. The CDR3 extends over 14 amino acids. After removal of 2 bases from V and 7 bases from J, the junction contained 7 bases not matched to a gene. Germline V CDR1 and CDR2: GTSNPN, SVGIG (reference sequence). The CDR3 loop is CAWSNGRGMNEQFF. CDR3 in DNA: TGTGCCTGGAGTAACGGGAGGGGGATGAATGAGCAGTTCTTC.